This T cell receptor (beta chain) was observed in a study of persistence of HIV-infected CD4 T cells (dated by TCRdb to the early 2020s). Looking at the study overall: The study isolated CMV- and HIV-1 Gag-responding CD4+ T cells from ART-treated individuals to examine antigen-driven clonal expansion of HIV-1-infected cells. In the cross-participant TCR cluster analysis, about 8 participants were included for CMV and roughly seven participants were included for Gag. Peripheral blood samples of up to roughly 200 mL were obtained at multiple time points, with the exception of two participants, for whom leukapheresis was performed at a single time point. The median time the participants had spent on suppressive ART was less than 9 years. TCRbeta sequencing assessed the clonality of all cells in each sorted population, while proviral sequencing assessed the clonality of infected cells.

Turning to this clone: This clone's antigen is unknown. Per-nucleotide qualities are absent, and no much larger clonotype sits a single base away.

The paper's findings and limits, for the study overall: TCR oligoclonality correlated with proviral oligoclonality within the same sorted populations. Antigen-responding cells were enriched for degenerate expanded CDR3beta sequences, which suggests convergent selection of CD4+ responses to CMV and Gag. TCRbeta richness in CMV- and Gag-responding cells was significantly lower than in anti-CD3/anti-CD28-responding cells; CMV-responding cells had higher oligoclonality than CD3/CD28-stimulated and Gag-responding cells. Restriction of bulk TCR analyses to the rare CMV-responding cells that actually carried HIV-1 proviruses was not possible. The study involved few individuals and tested only a limited range of antigens.

The treatment or condition label of this sample denotes: suppressive antiretroviral therapy. A pool of overlapping HIV-1 Gag 15-mer peptides was used at 0.8 to 1 ug per peptide per mL for cell stimulation. Memory populations depleted of antigen-responding cells were obtained by sorting nonresponding CD40L-negative CD69-negative CD45RO-high memory CD4+ T cells. HIV-1-infected adults in whom suppressive ART had been started during chronic infection were enrolled as participants. For at least 4 years, the participants' plasma HIV-1 RNA had been undetectable, below 50 copies/mL. To be included, participants needed a CD4+ T cell count above 400 cells/uL and a positive CMV serology. Before stimulation, PBMCs were isolated using density centrifugation and depleted of CD8+ T cells. Stimulation of CD8-depleted PBMCs was carried out for approximately 18 hours with anti-CD28/CD49d costimulation, CD40-blocking antibody and enfuvirtide, to prevent new infections. Cells were sorted on a Beckman Coulter MoFlo Legacy or XDP sorter, with propidium iodide excluding dead cells. The QIAamp DNA Mini Kit was used for genomic DNA extraction from samples above one million cells, and the Quick-DNA Microprep Kit was used otherwise.

The immunoSEQ hsTCRB assay version 4, run in survey mode, was used to sequence TCRbeta repertoires from genomic DNA. Genomic DNA was diluted to around 10 ng/uL, and up to 1 ug per sample was used for TCRbeta sequencing. On the authors' methods: ImmunoSeq Analyzer 3.0 was used for analysis of TCRbeta data, and diversity was computed on productive nucleotide rearrangements. Lower-bound TCR diversity was estimated with the improved Chao index, and clonality with the Gini coefficient using the Immunarch R package. Different nucleotide rearrangements encoding the same CDR3beta amino acid sequence were counted as distinct clonotypes. Differential abundance analysis found TCRbeta sequences that were significantly enriched in antigen-responding cells compared with anti-CD3/anti-CD28-activated cells. TCRs were clustered by predicted peptide-MHC specificity with GLIPH2, both within individual participants and across merged participant data sets. Entries here come from immuneACCESS through TCRdb and include only in-frame sequences with V and J called. Some clones fail to appear in such tables; in the studies checked, an unresolved V gene covers under half of the shortfall, and the cause of the remainder is unknown. The V and J calls and clone size were taken over from that table, and D and trimming were inferred from the DNA. Counted in this sample were about 64,000 clones; about 81% of them appeared once. Around 1.7% of the sample comes from the top ten.

The germline V gene specifies SGDLS as CDR1 and YYNGEE as CDR2. The trim is 5 bases for V and 4 bases for J, with a gap of 9 bases between the germline ends. The CDR3, from cysteine to phenylalanine, totals 13 residues. Here the CDR3 DNA is all that survives: 39 bases in frame from base 1. Specimen: CD4+ T cells sorted from PBMCs after 18-hour stimulation, collected from a patient who received antiretroviral therapy. The sample's cell subset or site, from its label and the paper: CD40L-CD69- CD45RO-high memory CD4 T cells not responding to Gag peptides. The receptor was isolated from an adult man with HIV who was CMV-seropositive. The V and J segments used are TRBV9 and TRBJ2-2; perhaps TRBD2 is the D gene, with 6 bases matching. The CDR3 in this case is CASRGGFTGELFF. The DNA sequence is as follows: TGTGCCAGCAGAGGAGGGTTCACCGGGGAGCTGTTTTTT.